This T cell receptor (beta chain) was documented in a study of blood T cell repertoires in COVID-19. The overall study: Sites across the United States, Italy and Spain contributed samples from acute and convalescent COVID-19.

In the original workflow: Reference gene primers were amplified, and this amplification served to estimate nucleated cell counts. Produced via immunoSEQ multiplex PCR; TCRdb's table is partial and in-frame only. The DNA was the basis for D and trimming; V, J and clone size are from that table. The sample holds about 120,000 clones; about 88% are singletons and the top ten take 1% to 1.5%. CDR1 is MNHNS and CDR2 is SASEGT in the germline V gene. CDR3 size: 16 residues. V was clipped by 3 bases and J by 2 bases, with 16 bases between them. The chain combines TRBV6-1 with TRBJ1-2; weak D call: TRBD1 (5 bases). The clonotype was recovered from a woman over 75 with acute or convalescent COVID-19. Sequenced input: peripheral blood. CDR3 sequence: CASSDGGAGRNYGYTF. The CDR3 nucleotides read TGTGCCAGCAGTGACGGAGGGGCAGGGAGAAACTATGGCTACACCTTC.